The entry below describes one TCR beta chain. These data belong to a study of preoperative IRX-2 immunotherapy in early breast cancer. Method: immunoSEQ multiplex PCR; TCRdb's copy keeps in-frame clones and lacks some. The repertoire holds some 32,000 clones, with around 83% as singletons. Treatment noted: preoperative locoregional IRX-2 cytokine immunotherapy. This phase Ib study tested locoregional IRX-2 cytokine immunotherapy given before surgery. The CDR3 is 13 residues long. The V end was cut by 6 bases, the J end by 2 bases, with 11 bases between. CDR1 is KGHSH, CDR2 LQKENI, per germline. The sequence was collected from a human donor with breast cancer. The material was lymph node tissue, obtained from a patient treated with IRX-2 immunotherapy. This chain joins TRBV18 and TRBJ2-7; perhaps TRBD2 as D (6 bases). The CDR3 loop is CASSGTLTYEQYF. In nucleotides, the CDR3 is TGTGCCAGCTCGGGGACTCTTACCTACGAGCAGTACTTC.